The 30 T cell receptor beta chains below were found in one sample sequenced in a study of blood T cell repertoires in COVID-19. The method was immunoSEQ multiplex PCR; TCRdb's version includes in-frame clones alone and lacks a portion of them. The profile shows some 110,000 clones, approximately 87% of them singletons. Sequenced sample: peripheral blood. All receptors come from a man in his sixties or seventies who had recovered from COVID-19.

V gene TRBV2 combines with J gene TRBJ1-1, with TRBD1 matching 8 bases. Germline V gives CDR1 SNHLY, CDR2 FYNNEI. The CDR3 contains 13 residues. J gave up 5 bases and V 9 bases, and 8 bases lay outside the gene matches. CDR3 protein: CASETGAGTEAFF. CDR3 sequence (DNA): TGTGCCAGTGAGACAGGGGCTGGGACTGAAGCTTTCTTT.

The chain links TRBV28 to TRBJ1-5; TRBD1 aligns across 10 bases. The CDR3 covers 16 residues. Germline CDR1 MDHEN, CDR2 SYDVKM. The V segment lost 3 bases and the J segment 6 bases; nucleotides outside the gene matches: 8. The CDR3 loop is CASSLPDRGPGQPQHF. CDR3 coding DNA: TGTGCCAGCAGTTTGCCCGACAGGGGGCCGGGTCAGCCCCAGCATTTT.

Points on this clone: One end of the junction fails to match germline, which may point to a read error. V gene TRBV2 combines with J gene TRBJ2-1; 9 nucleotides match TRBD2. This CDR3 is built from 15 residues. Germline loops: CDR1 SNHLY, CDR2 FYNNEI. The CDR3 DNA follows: TGTGCCAGCAGTGATAGCGGGAGCTCCTACAATAAGCAGTTCTTC. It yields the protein CASSDSGSSYNKQFF.

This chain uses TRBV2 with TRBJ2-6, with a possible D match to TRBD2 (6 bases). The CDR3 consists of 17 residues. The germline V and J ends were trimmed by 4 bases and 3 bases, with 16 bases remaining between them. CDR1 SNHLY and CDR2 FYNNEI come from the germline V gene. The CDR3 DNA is TGTGCCAGCAGTGGGGGCCCAGGGAGGCGTGGGGCCAACGTCCTGACTTTC. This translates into CASSGGPGRRGANVLTF. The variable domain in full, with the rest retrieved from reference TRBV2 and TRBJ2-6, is EPEVTQTPSHQVTQMGQEVILRCVPISNHLYFYWYRQILGQKVEFLVSFYNNEISEKSEIFDDQFSVERPDGSNFTLKIRSTKLEDSAMYFCASSGGPGRRGANVLTFGAGSRLTVL.

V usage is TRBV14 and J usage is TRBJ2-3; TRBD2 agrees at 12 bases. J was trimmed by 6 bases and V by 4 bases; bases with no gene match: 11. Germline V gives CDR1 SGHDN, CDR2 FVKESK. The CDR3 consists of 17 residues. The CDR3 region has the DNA TGTGCCAGCAGCCCTCGCCTAGCGGGAGGGCCCGGGGATACGCAGTATTTT. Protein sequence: CASSPRLAGGPGDTQYF.

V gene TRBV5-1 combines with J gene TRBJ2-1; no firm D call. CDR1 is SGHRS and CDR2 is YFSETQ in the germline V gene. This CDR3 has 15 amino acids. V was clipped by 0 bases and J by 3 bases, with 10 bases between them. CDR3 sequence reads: CASSLGENLYNEQFF. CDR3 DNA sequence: TGCGCCAGCAGCTTGGGTGAGAACCTCTACAATGAGCAGTTCTTC.

In nucleotides, the CDR3 is TGTGCCAGCAGTGGGGACAGGAACACTGAAGCTTTCTTT. Encoded protein: CASSGDRNTEAFF. The chain links TRBV2 to TRBJ1-1, with 7 bases matching TRBD1. Germline CDR1 is SNHLY and CDR2 is FYNNEI. Unmatched junction bases numbered 0, after V lost 4 bases and J lost 1 base. CDR3 length: 13 residues.

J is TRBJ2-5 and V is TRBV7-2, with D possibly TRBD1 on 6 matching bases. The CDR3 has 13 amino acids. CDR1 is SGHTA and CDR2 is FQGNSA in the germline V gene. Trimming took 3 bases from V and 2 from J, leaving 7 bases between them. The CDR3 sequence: CASSFDRQETQYF. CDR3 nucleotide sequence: TGTGCCAGCAGCTTCGACAGGCAAGAGACCCAGTACTTC.

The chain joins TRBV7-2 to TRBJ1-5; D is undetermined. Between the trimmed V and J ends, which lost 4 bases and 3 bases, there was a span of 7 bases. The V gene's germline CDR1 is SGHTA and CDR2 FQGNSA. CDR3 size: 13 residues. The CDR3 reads CASSWRYNQPQHF. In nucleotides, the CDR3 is TGTGCCAGCAGCTGGAGGTACAATCAGCCCCAGCATTTT.

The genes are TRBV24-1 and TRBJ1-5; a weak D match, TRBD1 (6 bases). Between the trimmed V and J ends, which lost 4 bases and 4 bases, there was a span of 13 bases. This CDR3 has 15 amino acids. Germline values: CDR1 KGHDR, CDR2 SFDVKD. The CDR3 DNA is TGTGCCACCAGTGACCTCGGACAGCCTAATCAGCCCCAGCATTTT. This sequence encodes CATSDLGQPNQPQHF.

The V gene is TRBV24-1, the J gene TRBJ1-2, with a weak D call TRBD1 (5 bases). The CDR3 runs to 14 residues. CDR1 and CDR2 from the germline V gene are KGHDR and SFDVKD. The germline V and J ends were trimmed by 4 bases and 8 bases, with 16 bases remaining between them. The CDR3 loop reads CATSDSGGSGGYTF. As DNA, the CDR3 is TGTGCCACCAGTGACTCCGGGGGGTCGGGAGGCTACACCTTC.

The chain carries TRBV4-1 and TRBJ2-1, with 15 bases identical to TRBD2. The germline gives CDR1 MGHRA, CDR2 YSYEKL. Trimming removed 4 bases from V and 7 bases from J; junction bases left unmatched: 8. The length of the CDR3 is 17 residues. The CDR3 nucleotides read TGCGCCAGCAGCCTCTCGTTCGGACTAGCGGGAGGGAATGAGCAGTTCTTC. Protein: CASSLSFGLAGGNEQFF.

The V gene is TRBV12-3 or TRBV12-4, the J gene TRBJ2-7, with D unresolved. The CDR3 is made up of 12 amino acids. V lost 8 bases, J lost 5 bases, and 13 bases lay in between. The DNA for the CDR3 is TGTGCCAGCTGTTGGGCCAAGGACGAGCAGTACTTC. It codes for CASCWAKDEQYF.

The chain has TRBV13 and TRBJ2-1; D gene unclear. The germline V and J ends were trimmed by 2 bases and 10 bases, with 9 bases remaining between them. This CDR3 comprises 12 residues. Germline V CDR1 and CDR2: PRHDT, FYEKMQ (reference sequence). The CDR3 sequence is CASSLYNFEQFF. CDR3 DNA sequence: TGTGCCAGCAGCTTATATAACTTCGAGCAGTTCTTC.

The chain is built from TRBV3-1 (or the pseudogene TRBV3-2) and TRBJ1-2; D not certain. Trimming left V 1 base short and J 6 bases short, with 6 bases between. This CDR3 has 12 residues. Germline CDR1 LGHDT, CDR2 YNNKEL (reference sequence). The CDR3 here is CASSQVSDGYTF. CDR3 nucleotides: TGTGCCAGCAGCCAAGTTAGTGATGGCTACACCTTC.

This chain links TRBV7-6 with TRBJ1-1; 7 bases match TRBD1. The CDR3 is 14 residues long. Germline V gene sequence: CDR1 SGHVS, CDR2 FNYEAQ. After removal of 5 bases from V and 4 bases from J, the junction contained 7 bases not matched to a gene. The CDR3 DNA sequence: TGTGCCAGCAGCATAGACAGGGCCCCCACTGAAGCTTTCTTT. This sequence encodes CASSIDRAPTEAFF.

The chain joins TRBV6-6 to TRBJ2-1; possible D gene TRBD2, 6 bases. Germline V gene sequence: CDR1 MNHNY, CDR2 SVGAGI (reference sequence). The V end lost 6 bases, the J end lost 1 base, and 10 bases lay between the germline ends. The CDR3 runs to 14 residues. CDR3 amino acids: CASRPGGSYNEQFF. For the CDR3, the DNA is TGTGCCAGCAGACCTGGGGGGTCCTACAATGAGCAGTTCTTC.

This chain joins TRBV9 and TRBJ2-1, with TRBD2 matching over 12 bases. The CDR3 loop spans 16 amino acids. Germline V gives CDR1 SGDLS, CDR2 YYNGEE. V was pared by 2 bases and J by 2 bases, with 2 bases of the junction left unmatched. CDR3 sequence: CASSVRLAGAYNEQFF. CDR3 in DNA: TGTGCCAGCAGCGTTCGACTAGCGGGAGCCTACAATGAGCAGTTCTTC. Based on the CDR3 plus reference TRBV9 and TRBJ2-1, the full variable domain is DSGVTQTPKHLITATGQRVTLRCSPRSGDLSVYWYQQSLDQGLQFLIQYYNGEERAKGNILERFSAQQFPDLHSELNLSSLELGDSALYFCASSVRLAGAYNEQFFGPGTRLTVL.

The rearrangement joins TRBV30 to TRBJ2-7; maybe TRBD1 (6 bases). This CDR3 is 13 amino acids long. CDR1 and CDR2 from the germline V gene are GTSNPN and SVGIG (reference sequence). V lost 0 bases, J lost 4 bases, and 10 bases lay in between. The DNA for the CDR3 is TGTGCCTGGAGTGTAGCAGGGGAGTACGAGCAGTACTTC. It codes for CAWSVAGEYEQYF.

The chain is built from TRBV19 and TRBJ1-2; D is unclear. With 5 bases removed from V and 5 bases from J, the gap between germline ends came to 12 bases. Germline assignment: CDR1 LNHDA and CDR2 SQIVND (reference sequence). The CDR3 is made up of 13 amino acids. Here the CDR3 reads CASSRGGTYGYTF. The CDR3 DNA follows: TGTGCCAGTAGTCGGGGAGGTACTTATGGCTACACCTTC.

CDR3 coding DNA: TGCGCCAGCAGCCCCGCGGGAGCGCCTGGTACGCAGTATTTT. Its translation: CASSPAGAPGTQYF. This rearrangement joins TRBV5-1 to TRBJ2-3, with 7 positions matching TRBD2. The germline gives CDR1 SGHRS, CDR2 YFSETQ. The J segment lost 8 bases and the V segment lost 4 bases, leaving 10 bases of the junction unmatched. This CDR3 region has 14 residues.

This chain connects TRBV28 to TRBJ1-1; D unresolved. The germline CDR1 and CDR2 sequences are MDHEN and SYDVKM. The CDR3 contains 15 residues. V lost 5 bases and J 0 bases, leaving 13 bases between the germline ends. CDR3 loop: CASSPPDAVNTEAFF. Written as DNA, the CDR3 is TGTGCCAGCAGTCCCCCCGATGCGGTGAACACTGAAGCTTTCTTT. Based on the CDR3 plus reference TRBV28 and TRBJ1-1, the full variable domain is DVKVTQSSRYLVKRTGEKVFLECVQDMDHENMFWYRQDPGLGLRLIYFSYDVKMKEKGDIPEGYSVSREKKERFSLILESASTNQTSMYLCASSPPDAVNTEAFFGQGTRLTVV.

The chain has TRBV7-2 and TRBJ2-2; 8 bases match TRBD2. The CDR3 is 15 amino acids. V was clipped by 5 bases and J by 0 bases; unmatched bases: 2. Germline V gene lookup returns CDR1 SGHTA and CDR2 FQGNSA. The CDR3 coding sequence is TGTGCCAGCAGCCGGACTAGCCCGAACACCGGGGAGCTGTTTTTT. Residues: CASSRTSPNTGELFF.

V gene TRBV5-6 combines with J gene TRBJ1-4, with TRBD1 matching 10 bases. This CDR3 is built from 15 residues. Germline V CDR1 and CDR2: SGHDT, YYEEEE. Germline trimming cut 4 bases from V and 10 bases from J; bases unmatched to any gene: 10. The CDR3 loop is CASSADRGRDGKLFF. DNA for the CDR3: TGTGCCAGCAGCGCCGACAGGGGGCGCGACGGAAAACTGTTTTTT.

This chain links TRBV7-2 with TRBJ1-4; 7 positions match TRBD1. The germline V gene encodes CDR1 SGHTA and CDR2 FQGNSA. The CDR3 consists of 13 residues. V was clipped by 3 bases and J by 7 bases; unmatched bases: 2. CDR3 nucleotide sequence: TGTGCCAGCAGCTTCCAGGGGGTTGAAAAACTGTTTTTT. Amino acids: CASSFQGVEKLFF. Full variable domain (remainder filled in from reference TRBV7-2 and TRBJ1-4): GAGVSQSPSNKVTEKGKDVELRCDPISGHTALYWYRQSLGQGLEFLIYFQGNSAPDKSGLPSDRFSAERTGGSVSTLTIQRTQQEDSAVYLCASSFQGVEKLFFGSGTQLSVL.

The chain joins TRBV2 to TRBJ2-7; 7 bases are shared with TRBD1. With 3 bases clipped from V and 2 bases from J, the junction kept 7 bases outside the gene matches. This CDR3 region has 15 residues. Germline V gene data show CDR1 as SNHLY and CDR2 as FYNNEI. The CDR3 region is CASSEGQPRTYEQYF. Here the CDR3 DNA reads TGTGCCAGCAGTGAGGGACAGCCTAGAACCTACGAGCAGTACTTC.

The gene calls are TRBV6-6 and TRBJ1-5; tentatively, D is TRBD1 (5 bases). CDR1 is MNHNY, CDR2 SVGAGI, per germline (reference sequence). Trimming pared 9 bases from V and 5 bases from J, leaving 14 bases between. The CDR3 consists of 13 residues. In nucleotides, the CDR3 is TGTGCCAGTGGGCAGGGAACCTATCAGCCCCAGCATTTT. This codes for CASGQGTYQPQHF.

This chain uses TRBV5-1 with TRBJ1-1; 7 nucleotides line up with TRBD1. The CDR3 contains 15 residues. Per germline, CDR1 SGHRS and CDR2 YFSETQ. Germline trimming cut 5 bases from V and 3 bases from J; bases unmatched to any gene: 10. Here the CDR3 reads CASRGGREVDTEAFF. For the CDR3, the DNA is TGCGCCAGCAGAGGGGGCAGGGAAGTGGACACTGAAGCTTTCTTT.

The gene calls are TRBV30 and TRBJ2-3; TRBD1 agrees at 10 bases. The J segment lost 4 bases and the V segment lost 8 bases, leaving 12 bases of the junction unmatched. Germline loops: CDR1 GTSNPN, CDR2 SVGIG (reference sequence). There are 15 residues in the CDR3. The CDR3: CALGRGTGVADTQYF. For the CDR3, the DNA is TGTGCCCTGGGGAGGGGGACAGGGGTGGCAGATACGCAGTATTTT.

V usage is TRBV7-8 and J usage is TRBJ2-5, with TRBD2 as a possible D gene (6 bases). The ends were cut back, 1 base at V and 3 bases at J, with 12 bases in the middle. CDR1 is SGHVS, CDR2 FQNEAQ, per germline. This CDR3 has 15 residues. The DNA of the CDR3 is TGTGCCAGCAGCTTAGGTGGGGGGATGGAAGAGACCCAGTACTTC. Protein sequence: CASSLGGGMEETQYF.